The rows below give T cell receptor beta chains drawn from one sample of a study of CXCR3-negative and CXCR3-positive naive CD8 T cells. For each CDR3 protein, TCRdb gives one entry from its re-call of the 5' RACE reads, without DNA. Across under 75,000 distinct CDR3 sequences, the top ten clones capture about 0.8% of the sample. Sequencing used naive CXCR3+ CD8+ T cells from blood. These receptors were taken from a human donor in good health. Some clones in this sample may be carry-over from other donors' samples. Each CDR3 is given with its conserved first and last residue.

TRBJ2-7 | TRBV5-5 | CASSHHGILGILKQYF
TRBJ1-1 | TRBV9 | CASSGDMAKAEAFF
TRBJ1-1 | TRBV5-1 | CASSFEHINTEAFF
TRBJ2-7 | TRBV7-3 | CASSLTSGSSYEQYF
TRBJ2-7 | TRBV4-3 | CASSQHGTGIREQYF
TRBJ2-7 | TRBV7-2 | CASSWGGFGVYEQYF
TRBJ1-5 | TRBV2 | CASSSPTGEIVNQPQHF
TRBJ2-5 | TRBV29-1 | CSAAGLAGVGTQYF
TRBJ2-2 | TRBV5-1 | CASSLALAGGELFF
TRBJ2-7 | TRBV30 | CAWSVGNPYEQYF
TRBJ1-6 | TRBV4-1 | CASSQDRGGALYNSPLHF
TRBJ2-7 | TRBV20-1 | CSAGGELDYEQYF
TRBJ2-7 | TRBV7-2 | CASSYRDGTYEQYF
TRBJ2-7 | TRBV7-9 | CASSPPASSYEQYF
TRBJ2-7 | TRBV9 | CASSVAPGIDYEQYF
TRBJ1-5 | TRBV20-1 | CSAREGPFINQPQHF
TRBJ2-4 | TRBV23-1 | CASSQGRGGPKNIQYF
TRBJ2-2 | TRBV7-9 | CASSPLETGELFF
TRBJ1-3 | TRBV5-5 | CASRRDTSSGNTIYF
TRBJ1-6 | TRBV29-1 | CSVDTGTGDSPLHF
TRBJ1-6 | TRBV6-2/TRBV6-3 | CASSYIIAEPLHF
TRBJ2-3 | TRBV5-6 | CASSLVGTGPTSTDTQYF
TRBJ2-1 | TRBV28 | CASSTFRGNEQFF
TRBJ1-1 | TRBV7-9 | CASSLETGIHTEAFF
TRBJ1-4 | TRBV20-1 | CSAPRASTNEKLFF
TRBJ2-1 | TRBV28 | CASSFGLLRFF
TRBJ1-1 | TRBV19 | CASSKDTHHTEAFF
TRBJ1-1 | TRBV3-1 | CASSQDRGWVRGLNTEAFF
TRBJ2-7 | TRBV21-1 | CASSKSYRGQGAHEQYF
TRBJ2-3 | TRBV29-1 | CSVEDRSGSDTQYF
TRBJ1-1 | TRBV29-1 | CSVEGARAEAFF
TRBJ1-2 | TRBV27 | CASSQVTGNSYGYTF
TRBJ2-2 | TRBV29-1 | CSGLLENTGELFF
TRBJ2-1 | TRBV29-1 | CSVRLADNNEQFF
TRBJ2-7 | TRBV7-6 | CASSFSRGAYEQYF
TRBJ1-2 | TRBV9 | CASSVGTGGDGYTF
TRBJ2-1 | TRBV30 | CAWSVGDNEQFF
TRBJ1-2 | TRBV29-1 | CSVQGGQIGSNYGYTF
TRBJ2-1 | TRBV11-2 | CASRGWSYNEQFF
TRBJ2-3 | TRBV12-3/TRBV12-4 | CASSLYGKDTQYF
TRBJ1-5 | TRBV7-9 | CASSSGRDNQPQHF
TRBJ2-3 | TRBV9 | CASSVLGATDTQYF
TRBJ2-7 | TRBV7-3 | CASSLGGSGYEQYF